This T cell receptor (beta chain) was sequenced in a study of spatial heterogeneity in lung cancer. Documented time point: blood at routine non-recurrence follow-up after resection. Whole-study results and caveats: Detection of ubiquitous tumor TCRs in blood was higher at resection than follow-up.

CDR1 is MNHEY and CDR2 is SVGEGT in the germline V gene. V gave up 5 bases and J gave up 8 bases; unmatched junction bases: 6. CDR3 length: 14 residues. Each CDR3 protein is one row after TCRdb ran MiXCR on the 5' RACE reads. This repertoire shows 110,000 or so distinct CDR3 sequences, 9.5% to 14% found once; its top ten account for 20% to 30%. A few counts support this clonotype. The antigen remains undetermined. The chain recombines TRBV6-2 or TRBV6-3 with TRBJ2-7; TRBD2 agrees at 13 bases. The source material was PBMCs, sampled at follow-up. The TCR comes from a female donor with early-stage non-small cell lung cancer. This chain's CDR3 is CASSRTSGSRKQYV. In DNA form, the CDR3 reads TGTGCCAGCAGTCGGACTAGCGGGAGTCGAAAGCAGTACGTC.